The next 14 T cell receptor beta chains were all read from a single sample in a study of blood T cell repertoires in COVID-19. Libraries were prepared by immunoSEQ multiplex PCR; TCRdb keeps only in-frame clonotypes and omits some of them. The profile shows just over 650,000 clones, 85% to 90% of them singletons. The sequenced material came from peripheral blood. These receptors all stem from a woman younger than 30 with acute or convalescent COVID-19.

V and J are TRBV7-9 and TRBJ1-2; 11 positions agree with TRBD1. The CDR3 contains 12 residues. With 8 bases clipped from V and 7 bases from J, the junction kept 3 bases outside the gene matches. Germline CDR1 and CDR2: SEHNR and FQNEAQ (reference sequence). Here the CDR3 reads CASGQGAGGYTF. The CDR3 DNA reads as TGTGCCAGCGGACAGGGGGCGGGTGGCTACACCTTC.

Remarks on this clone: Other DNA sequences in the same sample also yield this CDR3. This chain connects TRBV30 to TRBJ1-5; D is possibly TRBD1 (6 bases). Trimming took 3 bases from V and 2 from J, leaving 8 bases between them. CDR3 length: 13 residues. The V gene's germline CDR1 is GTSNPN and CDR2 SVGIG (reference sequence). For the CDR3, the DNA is TGTGCCTGGAGCCACAGGGGCAATCAGCCCCAGCATTTT. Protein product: CAWSHRGNQPQHF.

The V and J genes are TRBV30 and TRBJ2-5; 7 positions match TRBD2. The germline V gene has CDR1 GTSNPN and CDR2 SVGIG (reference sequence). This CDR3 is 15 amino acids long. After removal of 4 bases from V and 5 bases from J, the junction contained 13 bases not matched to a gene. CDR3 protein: CAWIGSGNSWETQYF. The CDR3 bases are TGTGCCTGGATAGGGAGCGGGAATAGCTGGGAGACCCAGTACTTC.

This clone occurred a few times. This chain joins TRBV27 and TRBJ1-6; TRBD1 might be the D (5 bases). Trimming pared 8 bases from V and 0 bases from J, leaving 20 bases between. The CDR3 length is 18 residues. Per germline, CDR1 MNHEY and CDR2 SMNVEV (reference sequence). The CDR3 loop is CASGRPTGQGSYNSPLHF. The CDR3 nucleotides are TGTGCCAGCGGGCGACCGACCGGACAAGGCTCCTATAATTCACCCCTCCACTTT.

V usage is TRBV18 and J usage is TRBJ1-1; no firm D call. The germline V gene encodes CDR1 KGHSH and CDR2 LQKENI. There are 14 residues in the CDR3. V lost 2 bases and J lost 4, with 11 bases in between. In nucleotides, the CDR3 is TGTGCCAGCTCACCAACTAATTCGGTCACTGAAGCTTTCTTT. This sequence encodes CASSPTNSVTEAFF.

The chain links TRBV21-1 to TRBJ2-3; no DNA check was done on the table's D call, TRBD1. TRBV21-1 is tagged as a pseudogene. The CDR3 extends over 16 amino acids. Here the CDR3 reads CASSKGPGQGLNTQYF. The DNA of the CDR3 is TGTGCCAGCAGCAAAGGGCCGGGACAGGGTTTAAATACGCAGTATTTT.

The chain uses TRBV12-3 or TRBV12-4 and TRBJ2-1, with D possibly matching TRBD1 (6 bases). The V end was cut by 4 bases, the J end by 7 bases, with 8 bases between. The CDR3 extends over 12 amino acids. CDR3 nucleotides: TGTGCCAGCAGTTCAGGGGTAAATGAGCAGTTCTTC. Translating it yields CASSSGVNEQFF.

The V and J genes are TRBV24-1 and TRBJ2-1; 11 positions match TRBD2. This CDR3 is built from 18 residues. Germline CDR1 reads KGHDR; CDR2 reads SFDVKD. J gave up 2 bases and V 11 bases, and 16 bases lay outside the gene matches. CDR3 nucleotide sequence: TGTGCCAAAACCGGGCTAGCGGGGGGCGCGCGGCCCTACAATGAGCAGTTCTTC. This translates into CAKTGLAGGARPYNEQFF.

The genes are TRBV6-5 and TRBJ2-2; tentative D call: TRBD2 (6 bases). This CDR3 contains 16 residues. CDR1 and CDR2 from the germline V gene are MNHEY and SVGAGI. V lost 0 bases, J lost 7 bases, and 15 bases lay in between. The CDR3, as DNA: TGTGCCAGCAGTTACTCGGTGGACGGAGGGGTCGGGGAGCTGTTTTTT. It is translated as CASSYSVDGGVGELFF.

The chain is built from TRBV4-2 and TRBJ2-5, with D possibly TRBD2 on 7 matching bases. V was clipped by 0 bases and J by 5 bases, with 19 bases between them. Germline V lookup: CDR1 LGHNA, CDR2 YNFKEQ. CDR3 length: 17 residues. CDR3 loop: CASSQDSQGQGGETQYF. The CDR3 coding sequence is TGTGCCAGCAGCCAAGATTCCCAGGGGCAGGGAGGGGAGACCCAGTACTTC.

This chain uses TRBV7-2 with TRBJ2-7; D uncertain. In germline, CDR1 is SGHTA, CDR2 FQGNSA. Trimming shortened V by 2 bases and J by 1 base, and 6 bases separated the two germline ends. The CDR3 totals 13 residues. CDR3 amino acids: CASSLFVSYEQYF. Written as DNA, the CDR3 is TGTGCCAGCAGCTTATTCGTGTCCTACGAGCAGTACTTC.

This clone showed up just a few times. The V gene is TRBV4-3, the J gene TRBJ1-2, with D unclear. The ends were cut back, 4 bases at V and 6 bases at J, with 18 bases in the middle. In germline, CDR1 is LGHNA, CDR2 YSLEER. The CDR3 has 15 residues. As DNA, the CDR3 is TGCGCCAGCAGCCGGTCGCGATTCCCCCTAGATGGCTACACCTTC. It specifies CASSRSRFPLDGYTF.

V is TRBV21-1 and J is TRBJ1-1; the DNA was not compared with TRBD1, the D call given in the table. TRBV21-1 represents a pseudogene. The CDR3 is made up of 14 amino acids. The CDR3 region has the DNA TGTGCCAGCAGTATCAGGGTAAAGAACACTGAAGCTTTCTTT. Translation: CASSIRVKNTEAFF.

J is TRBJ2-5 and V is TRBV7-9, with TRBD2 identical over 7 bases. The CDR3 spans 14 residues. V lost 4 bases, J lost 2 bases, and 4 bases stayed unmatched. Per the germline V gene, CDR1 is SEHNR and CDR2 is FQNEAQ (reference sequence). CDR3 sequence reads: CASSSREDQETQYF. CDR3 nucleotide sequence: TGTGCCAGCAGCTCTCGGGAGGATCAAGAGACCCAGTACTTC.